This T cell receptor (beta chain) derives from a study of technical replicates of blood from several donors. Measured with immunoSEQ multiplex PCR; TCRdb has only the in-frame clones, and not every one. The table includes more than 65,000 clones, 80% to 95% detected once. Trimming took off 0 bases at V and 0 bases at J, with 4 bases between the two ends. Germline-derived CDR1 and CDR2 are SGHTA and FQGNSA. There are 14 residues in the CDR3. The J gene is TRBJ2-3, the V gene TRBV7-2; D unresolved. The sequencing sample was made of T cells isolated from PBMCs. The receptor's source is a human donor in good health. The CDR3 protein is CASSLAGSTDTQYF. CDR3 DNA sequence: TGTGCCAGCAGCTTAGCCGGGAGCACAGATACGCAGTATTTT.